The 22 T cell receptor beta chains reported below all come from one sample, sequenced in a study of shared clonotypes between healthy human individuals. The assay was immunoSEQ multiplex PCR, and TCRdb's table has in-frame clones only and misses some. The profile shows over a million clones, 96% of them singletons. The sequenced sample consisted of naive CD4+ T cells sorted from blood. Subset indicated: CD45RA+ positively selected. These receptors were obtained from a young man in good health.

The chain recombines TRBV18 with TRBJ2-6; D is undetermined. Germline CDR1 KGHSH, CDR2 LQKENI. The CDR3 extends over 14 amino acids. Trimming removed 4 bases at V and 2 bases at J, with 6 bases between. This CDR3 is CASSRETGANVLTF. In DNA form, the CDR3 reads TGTGCCAGCTCACGTGAAACTGGGGCCAACGTCCTGACTTTC.

The CDR3 nucleotides read TGTGCCAGCAGCTCGACCGGGACAGGGGGCAATGAGCAGTTCTTC. Protein sequence: CASSSTGTGGNEQFF. The rearrangement links TRBV7-9 to TRBJ2-1; 11 nucleotides agree with TRBD1. The germline CDR1 and CDR2 sequences are SEHNR and FQNEAQ (reference sequence). The length of the CDR3 is 15 residues. Trimming cost V 4 bases and J 6 bases; bases outside gene matches: 5.

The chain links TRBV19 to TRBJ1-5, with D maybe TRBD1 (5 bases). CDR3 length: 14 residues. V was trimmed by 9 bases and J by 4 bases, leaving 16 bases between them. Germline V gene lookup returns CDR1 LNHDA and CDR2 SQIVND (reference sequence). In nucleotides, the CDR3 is TGTGCCAGCGCTGGGGCCTATAGTAATCAGCCCCAGCATTTT. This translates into CASAGAYSNQPQHF. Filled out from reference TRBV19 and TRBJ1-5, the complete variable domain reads DGGITQSPKYLFRKEGQNVTLSCEQNLNHDAMYWYRQDPGQGLRLIYYSQIVNDFQKGDIAEGYSVSREKKESFPLTVTSAQKNPTAFYLCASAGAYSNQPQHFGDGTRLSIL.

The CDR3 DNA reads TGTGCCAGCAGTTTGGGGGGGACTGCGGTGGCGAGAAAGGTCCAGTACTTC. Translated, it gives CASSLGGTAVARKVQYF. The V gene is TRBV28, the J gene TRBJ2-5; 7 nucleotides line up with TRBD2. CDR3 length equals 17 residues. The trim removed 3 bases at V and 10 bases at J, leaving 20 bases unmatched. The germline gives CDR1 MDHEN, CDR2 SYDVKM.

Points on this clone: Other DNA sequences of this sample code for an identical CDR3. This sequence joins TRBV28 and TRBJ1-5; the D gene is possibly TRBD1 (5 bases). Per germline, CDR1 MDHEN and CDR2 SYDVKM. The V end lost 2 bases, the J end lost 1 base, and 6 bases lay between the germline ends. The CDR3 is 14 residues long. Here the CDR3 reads CASSLGGSNQPQHF. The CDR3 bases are TGTGCCAGCAGTTTAGGGGGAAGCAATCAGCCCCAGCATTTT.

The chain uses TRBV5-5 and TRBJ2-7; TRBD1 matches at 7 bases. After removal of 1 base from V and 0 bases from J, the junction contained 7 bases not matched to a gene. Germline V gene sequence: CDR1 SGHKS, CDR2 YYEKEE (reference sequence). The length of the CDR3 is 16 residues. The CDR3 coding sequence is TGTGCCAGCAGCTTGATGGAAGGGGGCGGCTCCTACGAGCAGTACTTC. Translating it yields CASSLMEGGGSYEQYF. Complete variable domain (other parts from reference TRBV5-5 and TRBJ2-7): DAGVTQSPTHLIKTRGQQVTLRCSPISGHKSVSWYQQVLGQGPQFIFQYYEKEERGRGNFPDRFSARQFPNYSSELNVNALLLGDSALYLCASSLMEGGGSYEQYFGPGTRLTVT.

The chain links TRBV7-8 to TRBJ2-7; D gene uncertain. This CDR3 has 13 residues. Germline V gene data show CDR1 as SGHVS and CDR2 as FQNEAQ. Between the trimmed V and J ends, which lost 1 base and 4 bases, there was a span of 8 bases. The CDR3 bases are TGTGCCAGCAGCTTAGTAGGACGATACGAGCAGTACTTC. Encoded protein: CASSLVGRYEQYF.

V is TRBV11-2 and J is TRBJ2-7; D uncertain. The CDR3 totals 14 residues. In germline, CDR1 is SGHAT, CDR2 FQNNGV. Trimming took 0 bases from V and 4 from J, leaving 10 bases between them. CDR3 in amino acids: CASSLDIKVYEQYF. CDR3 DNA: TGTGCCAGCAGCTTAGATATTAAGGTATACGAGCAGTACTTC.

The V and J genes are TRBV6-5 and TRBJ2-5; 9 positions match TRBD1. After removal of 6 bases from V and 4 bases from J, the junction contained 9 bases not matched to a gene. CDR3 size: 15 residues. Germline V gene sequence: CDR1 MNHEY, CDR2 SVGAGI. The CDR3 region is CASSPTGGEGETQYF. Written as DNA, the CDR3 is TGTGCCAGCAGCCCCACAGGGGGCGAAGGAGAGACCCAGTACTTC.

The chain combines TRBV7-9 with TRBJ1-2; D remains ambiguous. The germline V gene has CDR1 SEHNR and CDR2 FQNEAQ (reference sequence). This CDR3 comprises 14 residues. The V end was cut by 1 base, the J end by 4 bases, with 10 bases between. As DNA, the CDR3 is TGTGCCAGCAGCTTAGAGGGCAGACTCTATGGCTACACCTTC. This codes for CASSLEGRLYGYTF.

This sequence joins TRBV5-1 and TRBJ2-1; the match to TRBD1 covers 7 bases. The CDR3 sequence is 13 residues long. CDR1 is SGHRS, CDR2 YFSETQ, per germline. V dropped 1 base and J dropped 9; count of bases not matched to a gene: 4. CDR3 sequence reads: CASSLHRGREQFF. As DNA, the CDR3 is TGCGCCAGCAGCTTGCACAGGGGTCGTGAGCAGTTCTTC. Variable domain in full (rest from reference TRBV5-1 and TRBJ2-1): KAGVTQTPRYLIKTRGQQVTLSCSPISGHRSVSWYQQTPGQGLQFLFEYFSETQRNKGNFPGRFSGRQFSNSRSEMNVSTLELGDSALYLCASSLHRGREQFFGPGTRLTVL.

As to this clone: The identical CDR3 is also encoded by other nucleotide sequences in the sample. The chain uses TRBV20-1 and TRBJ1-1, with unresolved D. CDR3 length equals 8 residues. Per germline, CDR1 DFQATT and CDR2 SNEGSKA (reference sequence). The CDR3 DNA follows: TGCAGCGCCGTCGAAGCTTTCTTT. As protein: CSAVEAFF.

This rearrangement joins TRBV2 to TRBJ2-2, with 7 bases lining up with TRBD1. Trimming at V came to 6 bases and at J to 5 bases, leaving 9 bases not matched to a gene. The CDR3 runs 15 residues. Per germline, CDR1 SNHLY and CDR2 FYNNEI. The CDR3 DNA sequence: TGTGCCAGCAGCTTTAGTGGACAGGCGACCGGGGAGCTGTTTTTT. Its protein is CASSFSGQATGELFF.

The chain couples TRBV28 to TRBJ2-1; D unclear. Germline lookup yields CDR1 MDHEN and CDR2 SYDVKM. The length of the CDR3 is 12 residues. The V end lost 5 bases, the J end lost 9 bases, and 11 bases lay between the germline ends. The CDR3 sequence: CASSPRGAEQFF. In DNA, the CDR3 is TGTGCCAGCAGTCCCAGAGGCGCTGAGCAGTTCTTC.

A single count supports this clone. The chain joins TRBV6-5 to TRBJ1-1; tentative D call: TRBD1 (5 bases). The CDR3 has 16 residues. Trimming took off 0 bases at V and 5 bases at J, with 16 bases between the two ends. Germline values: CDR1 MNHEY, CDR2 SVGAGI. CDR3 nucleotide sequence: TGTGCCAGCAGTTACTCGAAGGGAGTCCGGGGGACTGAAGCTTTCTTT. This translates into CASSYSKGVRGTEAFF.

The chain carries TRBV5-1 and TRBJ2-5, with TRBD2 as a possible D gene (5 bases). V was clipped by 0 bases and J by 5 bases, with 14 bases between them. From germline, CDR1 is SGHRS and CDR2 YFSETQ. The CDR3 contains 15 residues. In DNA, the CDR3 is TGCGCCAGCAGCTTGGAGGTCGTGGGCGGGGAGACCCAGTACTTC. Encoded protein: CASSLEVVGGETQYF.

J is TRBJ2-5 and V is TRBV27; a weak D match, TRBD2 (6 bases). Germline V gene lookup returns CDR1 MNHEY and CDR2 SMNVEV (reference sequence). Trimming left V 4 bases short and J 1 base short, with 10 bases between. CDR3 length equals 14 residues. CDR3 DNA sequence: TGTGCCAGCAGTTCCAAGCGGGTCCAAGAGACCCAGTACTTC. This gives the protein CASSSKRVQETQYF.

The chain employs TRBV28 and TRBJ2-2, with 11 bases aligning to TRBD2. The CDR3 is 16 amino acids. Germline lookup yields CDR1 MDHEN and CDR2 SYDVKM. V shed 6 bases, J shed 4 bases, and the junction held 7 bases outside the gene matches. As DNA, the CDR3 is TGTGCCAGCAGGCCCACTAGCGGGAGACCCACCGGGGAGCTGTTTTTT. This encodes CASRPTSGRPTGELFF.

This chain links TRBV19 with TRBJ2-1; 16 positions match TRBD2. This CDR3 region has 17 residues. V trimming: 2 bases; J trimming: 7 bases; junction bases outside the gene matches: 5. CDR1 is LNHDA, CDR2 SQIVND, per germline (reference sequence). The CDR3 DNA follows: TGTGCCAGTAGTATACGGGGACTAGCGGGAGGGCCAAATGAGCAGTTCTTC. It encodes CASSIRGLAGGPNEQFF.

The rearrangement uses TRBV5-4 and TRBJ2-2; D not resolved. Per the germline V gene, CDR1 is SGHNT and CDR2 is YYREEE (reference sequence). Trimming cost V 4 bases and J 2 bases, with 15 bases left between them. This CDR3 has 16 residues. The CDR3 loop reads CASSRRGGANTGELFF. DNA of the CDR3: TGTGCCAGCAGCCGACGCGGCGGAGCAAACACCGGGGAGCTGTTTTTT.

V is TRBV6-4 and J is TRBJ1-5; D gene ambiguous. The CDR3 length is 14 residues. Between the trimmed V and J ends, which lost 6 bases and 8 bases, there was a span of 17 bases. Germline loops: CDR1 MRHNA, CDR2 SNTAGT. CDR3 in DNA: TGTGCCAGCAGAGTGTACGCCCGCAAGAAGCCCCAGCATTTT. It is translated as CASRVYARKKPQHF.

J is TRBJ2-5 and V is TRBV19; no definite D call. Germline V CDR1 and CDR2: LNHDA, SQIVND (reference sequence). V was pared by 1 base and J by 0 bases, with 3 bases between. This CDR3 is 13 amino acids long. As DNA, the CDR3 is TGTGCCAGTAGTATAGGACACCAAGAGACCCAGTACTTC. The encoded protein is CASSIGHQETQYF.